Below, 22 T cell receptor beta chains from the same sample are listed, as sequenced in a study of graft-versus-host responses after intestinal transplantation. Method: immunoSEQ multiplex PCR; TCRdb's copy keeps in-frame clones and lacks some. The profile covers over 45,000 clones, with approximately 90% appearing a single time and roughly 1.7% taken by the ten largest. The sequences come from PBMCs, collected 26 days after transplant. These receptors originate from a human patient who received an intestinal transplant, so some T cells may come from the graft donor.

This CDR3 is CASSLAERPSGTQYF. DNA for the CDR3: TGTGCCAGCAGCTTGGCGGAGCGGCCCAGCGGGACCCAGTACTTC. V is TRBV5-6 and J is TRBJ2-5, with D possibly being TRBD2 (5 bases). The germline gives CDR1 SGHDT, CDR2 YYEEEE. The V end lost 0 bases, the J end lost 7 bases, and 16 bases lay between the germline ends. CDR3 length equals 15 residues. Drawing the rest from reference TRBV5-6 and TRBJ2-5, the complete variable domain is DAGVTQSPTHLIKTRGQQVTLRCSPKSGHDTVSWYQQALGQGPQFIFQYYEEEERQRGNFPDRFSGHQFPNYSSELNVNALLLGDSALYLCASSLAERPSGTQYFGPGTRLLVL.

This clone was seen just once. CDR3 DNA sequence: TGTGCCAGCAGTTTATGGCTGGGGCTGCAAGAGACCCAGTACTTC. Translating gives CASSLWLGLQETQYF. J is TRBJ2-5 and V is TRBV28; possibly TRBD1 for D (5 bases). With 0 bases removed from V and 2 bases from J, the gap between germline ends came to 10 bases. This CDR3 has 15 amino acids. The germline CDR1 and CDR2 sequences are MDHEN and SYDVKM.

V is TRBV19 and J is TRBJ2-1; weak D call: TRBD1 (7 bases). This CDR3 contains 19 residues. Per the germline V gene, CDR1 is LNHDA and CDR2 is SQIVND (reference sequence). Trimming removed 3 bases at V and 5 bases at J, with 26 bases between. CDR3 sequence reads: CASSISDREGSGLHNEQFF. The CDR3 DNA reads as TGTGCCAGTAGTATCTCCGACAGGGAAGGAAGCGGGCTACACAATGAGCAGTTCTTC.

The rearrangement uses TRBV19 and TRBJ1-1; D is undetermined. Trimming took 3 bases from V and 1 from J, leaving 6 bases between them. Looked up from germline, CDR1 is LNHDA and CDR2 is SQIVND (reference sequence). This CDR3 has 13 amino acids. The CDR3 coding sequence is TGTGCCAGTAGTATGAGGGAGAACACTGAAGCTTTCTTT. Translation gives CASSMRENTEAFF.

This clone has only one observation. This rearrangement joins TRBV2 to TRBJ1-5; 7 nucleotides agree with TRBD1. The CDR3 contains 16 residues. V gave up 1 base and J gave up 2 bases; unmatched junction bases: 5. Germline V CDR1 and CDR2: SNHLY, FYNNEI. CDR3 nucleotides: TGTGCCAGCAGTGAAGTGACAGGGAGAGGCAATCAGCCCCAGCATTTT. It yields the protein CASSEVTGRGNQPQHF. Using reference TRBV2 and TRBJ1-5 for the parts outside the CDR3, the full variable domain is EPEVTQTPSHQVTQMGQEVILRCVPISNHLYFYWYRQILGQKVEFLVSFYNNEISEKSEIFDDQFSVERPDGSNFTLKIRSTKLEDSAMYFCASSEVTGRGNQPQHFGDGTRLSIL.

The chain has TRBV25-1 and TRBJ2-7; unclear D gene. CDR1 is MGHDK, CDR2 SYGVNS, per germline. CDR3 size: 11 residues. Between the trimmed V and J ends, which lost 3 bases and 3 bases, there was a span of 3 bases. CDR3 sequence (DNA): TGTGCCAGCAGTGATAGCTACGAGCAGTACTTC. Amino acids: CASSDSYEQYF.

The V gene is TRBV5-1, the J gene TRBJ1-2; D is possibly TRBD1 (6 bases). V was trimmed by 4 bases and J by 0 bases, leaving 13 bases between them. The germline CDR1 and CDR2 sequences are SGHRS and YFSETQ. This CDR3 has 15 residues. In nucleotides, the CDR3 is TGCGCCAGCAGCGCCCGGACAGATTCTAACTATGGCTACACCTTC. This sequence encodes CASSARTDSNYGYTF.

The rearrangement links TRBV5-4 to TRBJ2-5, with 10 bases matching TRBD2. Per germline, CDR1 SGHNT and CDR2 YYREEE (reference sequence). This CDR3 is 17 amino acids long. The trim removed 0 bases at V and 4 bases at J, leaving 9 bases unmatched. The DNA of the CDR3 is TGTGCCAGCAGCTTGGTCGTAGGCCTAGCGGGAGCAGAGACCCAGTACTTC. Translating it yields CASSLVVGLAGAETQYF.

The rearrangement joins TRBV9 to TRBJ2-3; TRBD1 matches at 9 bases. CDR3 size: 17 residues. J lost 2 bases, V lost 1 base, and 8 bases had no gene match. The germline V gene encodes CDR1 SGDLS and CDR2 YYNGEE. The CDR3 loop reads CASSVSRTGVNTDTQYF. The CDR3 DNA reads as TGTGCCAGCAGCGTATCCCGGACAGGGGTAAACACAGATACGCAGTATTTT.

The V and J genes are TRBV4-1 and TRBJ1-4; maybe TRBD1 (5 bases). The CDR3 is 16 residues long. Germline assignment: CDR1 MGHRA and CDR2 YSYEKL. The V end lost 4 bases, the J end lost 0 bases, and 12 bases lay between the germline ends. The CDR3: CASSRVTGTTNEKLFF. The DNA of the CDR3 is TGCGCCAGCAGCCGAGTTACAGGAACAACTAATGAAAAACTGTTTTTT.

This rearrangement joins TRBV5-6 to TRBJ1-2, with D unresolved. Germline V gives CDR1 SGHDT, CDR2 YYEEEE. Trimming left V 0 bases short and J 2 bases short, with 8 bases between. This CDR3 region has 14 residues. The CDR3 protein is CASSLAGGNYGYTF. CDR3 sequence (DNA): TGTGCCAGCAGCTTGGCGGGAGGGAACTATGGCTACACCTTC.

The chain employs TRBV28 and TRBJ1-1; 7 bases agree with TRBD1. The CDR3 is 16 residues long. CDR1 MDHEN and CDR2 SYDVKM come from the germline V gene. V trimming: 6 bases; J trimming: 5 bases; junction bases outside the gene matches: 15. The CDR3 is CASSLSRQGFNTEAFF. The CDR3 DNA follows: TGTGCCAGCAGCCTGTCGAGACAGGGATTTAATACTGAAGCTTTCTTT.

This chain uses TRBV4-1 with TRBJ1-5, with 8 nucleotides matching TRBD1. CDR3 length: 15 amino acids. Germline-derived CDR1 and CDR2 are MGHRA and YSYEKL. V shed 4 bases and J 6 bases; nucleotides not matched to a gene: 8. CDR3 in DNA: TGCGCCAGCAGCCCCTGGGCAGGGGGCGGTCAGCCCCAGCATTTT. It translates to CASSPWAGGGQPQHF.

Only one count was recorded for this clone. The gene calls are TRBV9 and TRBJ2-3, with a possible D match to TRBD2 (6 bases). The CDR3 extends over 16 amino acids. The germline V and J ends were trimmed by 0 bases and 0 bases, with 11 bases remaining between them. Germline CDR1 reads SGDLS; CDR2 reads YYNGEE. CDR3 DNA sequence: TGTGCCAGCAGCGTAGACCTAGCGACTAGCACAGATACGCAGTATTTT. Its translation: CASSVDLATSTDTQYF.

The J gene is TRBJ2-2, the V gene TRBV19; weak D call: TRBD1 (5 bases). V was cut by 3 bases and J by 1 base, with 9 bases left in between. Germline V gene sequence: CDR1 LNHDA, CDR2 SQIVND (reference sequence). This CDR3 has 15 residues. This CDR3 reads CASSIWGGNTGELFF. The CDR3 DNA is TGTGCCAGTAGTATTTGGGGCGGGAACACCGGGGAGCTGTTTTTT.

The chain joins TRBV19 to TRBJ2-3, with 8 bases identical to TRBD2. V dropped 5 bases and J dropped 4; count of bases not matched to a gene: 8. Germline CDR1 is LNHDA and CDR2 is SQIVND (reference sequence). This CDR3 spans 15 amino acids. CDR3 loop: CASSYREGRPDTQYF. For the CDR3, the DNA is TGTGCCAGTAGTTATCGGGAGGGCCGGCCAGATACGCAGTATTTT. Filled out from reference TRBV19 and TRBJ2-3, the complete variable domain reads DGGITQSPKYLFRKEGQNVTLSCEQNLNHDAMYWYRQDPGQGLRLIYYSQIVNDFQKGDIAEGYSVSREKKESFPLTVTSAQKNPTAFYLCASSYREGRPDTQYFGPGTRLTVL.

The CDR3 loop is CASSIGTGLYNEQFF. For the CDR3, the DNA is TGTGCCAGTAGTATCGGGACAGGTCTTTACAATGAGCAGTTCTTC. The genes are TRBV19 and TRBJ2-1; 8 nucleotides line up with TRBD1. V lost 3 bases, J lost 4 bases, and 5 bases stayed unmatched. This CDR3 spans 15 amino acids. CDR1 is LNHDA and CDR2 is SQIVND in the germline V gene (reference sequence). The variable domain in full, with the rest retrieved from reference TRBV19 and TRBJ2-1, is DGGITQSPKYLFRKEGQNVTLSCEQNLNHDAMYWYRQDPGQGLRLIYYSQIVNDFQKGDIAEGYSVSREKKESFPLTVTSAQKNPTAFYLCASSIGTGLYNEQFFGPGTRLTVL.

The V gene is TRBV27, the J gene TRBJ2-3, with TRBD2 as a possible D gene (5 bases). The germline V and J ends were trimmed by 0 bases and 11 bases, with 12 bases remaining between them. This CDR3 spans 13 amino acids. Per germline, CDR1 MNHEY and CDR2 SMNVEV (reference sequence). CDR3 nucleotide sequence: TGTGCCAGCAGTTTATCGGGGAGTAGGAGGCAGTATTTT. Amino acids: CASSLSGSRRQYF.

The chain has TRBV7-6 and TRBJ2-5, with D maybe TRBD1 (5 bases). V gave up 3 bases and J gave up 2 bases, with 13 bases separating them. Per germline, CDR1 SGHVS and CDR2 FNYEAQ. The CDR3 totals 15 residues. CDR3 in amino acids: CASSFDSSLQETQYF. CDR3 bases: TGTGCCAGCAGCTTTGACAGCTCCTTACAAGAGACCCAGTACTTC.

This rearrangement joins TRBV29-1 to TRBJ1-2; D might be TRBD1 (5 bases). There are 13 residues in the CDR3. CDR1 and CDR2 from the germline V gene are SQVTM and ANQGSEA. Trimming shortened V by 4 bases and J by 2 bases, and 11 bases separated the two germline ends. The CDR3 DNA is TGCAGCGTTGCCGGCAGGGCCAACTATGGCTACACCTTC. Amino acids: CSVAGRANYGYTF.

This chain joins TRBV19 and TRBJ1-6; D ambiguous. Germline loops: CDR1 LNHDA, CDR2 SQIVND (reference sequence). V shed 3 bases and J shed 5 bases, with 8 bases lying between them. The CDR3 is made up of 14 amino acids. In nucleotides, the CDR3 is TGTGCCAGTAGTATCGGCCAGGATAATTCACCCCTCCACTTT. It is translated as CASSIGQDNSPLHF.

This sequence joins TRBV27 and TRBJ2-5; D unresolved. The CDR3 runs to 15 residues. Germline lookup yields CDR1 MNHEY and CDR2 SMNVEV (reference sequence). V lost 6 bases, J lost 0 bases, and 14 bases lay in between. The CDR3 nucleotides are TGTGCCAGCAGATCTCGATCTCAGTACCAAGAGACCCAGTACTTC. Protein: CASRSRSQYQETQYF.